The 21 T cell receptor beta chains listed next were all sequenced from one sample in a study of T cells in Graves' hyperthyroidism and ophthalmopathy. The CDR3 regions of TCR beta were amplified from RNA transcripts. HTBI primers drove first-round RT-PCR of the TCR CDR3. TCRdb recomputed calls from the multiplex PCR reads with MiXCR, one row per CDR3 protein. This table has 650,000 to 850,000 distinct CDR3 sequences, about 19% appearing once. The sample comprised blood. The source is a woman aged 50 to 65 with Graves' hyperthyroidism that later progressed to Graves' ophthalmopathy.

This clonotype came up many times. The gene calls are TRBV5-1 and TRBJ1-2; D might be TRBD1 (5 bases). Germline-derived CDR1 and CDR2 are SGHRS and YFSETQ. Trimming took 2 bases from V and 5 from J, leaving 13 bases between them. The CDR3 extends over 14 amino acids. In DNA form, the CDR3 reads TGCGCCAGCAGCTTCCGCCGACAGACTTATGGCTACACCTTC. Protein sequence: CASSFRRQTYGYTF.

The rearrangement links TRBV5-1 to TRBJ1-4, with TRBD1 matching over 11 bases. Germline-derived CDR1 and CDR2 are SGHRS and YFSETQ. V shed 4 bases, J shed 0 bases, and the junction held 8 bases outside the gene matches. This CDR3 region has 18 residues. The CDR3: CASSGGTGGSATNEKLFF. Written as DNA, the CDR3 is TGCGCCAGCAGCGGGGGGACAGGGGGATCGGCAACTAATGAAAAACTGTTTTTT.

This clonotype showed up many times. This chain links TRBV12-3 or TRBV12-4 with TRBJ1-2, with a possible D match to TRBD1 (6 bases). The CDR3 has 14 residues. Deletions cut 1 base from V and 7 bases from J, with 13 bases between. CDR3 bases: TGTGCCAGCAGTTTAGGGGGGCGAGTGATTGGCTACACCTTC. Translated: CASSLGGRVIGYTF.

This clonotype was seen repeatedly, ten times or more. V and J are TRBV3-1 and TRBJ2-1, with D perhaps matching TRBD1 (5 bases). Between the trimmed V and J ends, which lost 0 bases and 7 bases, there was a span of 16 bases. This CDR3 has 16 amino acids. In germline, CDR1 is LGHDT, CDR2 YNNKEL (reference sequence). This CDR3 reads CASSQEQVLYYNEQFF. The CDR3 coding sequence is TGTGCCAGCAGCCAAGAACAGGTTCTCTACTATAATGAGCAGTTCTTC.

The chain links TRBV19 to TRBJ1-5, with D tentatively TRBD1 (5 bases). Looked up from germline, CDR1 is LNHDA and CDR2 is SQIVND (reference sequence). This CDR3 has 15 amino acids. Trimming pared 3 bases from V and 2 bases from J, leaving 11 bases between. The CDR3 sequence is CASSIEGWGNQPQHF. CDR3 bases: TGTGCCAGTAGTATTGAGGGGTGGGGCAATCAGCCCCAGCATTTT.

This clonotype appeared a few times. The chain couples TRBV6-2 or TRBV6-3 to TRBJ2-7; 10 nucleotides match TRBD1. With 4 bases clipped from V and 2 bases from J, the junction kept 2 bases outside the gene matches. CDR1 and CDR2 from the germline V gene are MNHEY and SVGEGT. The CDR3 spans 14 residues. CDR3 in amino acids: CASSSDRGPYEQYF. In DNA, the CDR3 is TGTGCCAGCAGTTCCGACAGGGGGCCCTACGAGCAGTACTTC.

This clonotype was detected many times. The genes are TRBV7-9 and TRBJ2-5; possible D gene TRBD1, 6 bases. CDR3 length: 12 residues. Germline V CDR1 and CDR2: SEHNR, FQNEAQ (reference sequence). V lost 3 bases and J 6 bases, leaving 8 bases between the germline ends. This chain's CDR3 is CASSFQGKTQYF. The CDR3 nucleotides are TGTGCCAGCAGCTTTCAGGGGAAGACCCAGTACTTC.

The rearrangement joins TRBV27 to TRBJ1-1; D remains unclear. This CDR3 region has 14 residues. V lost 3 bases, J lost 5 bases, and 13 bases lay in between. CDR1 is MNHEY, CDR2 SMNVEV, per germline (reference sequence). The CDR3 DNA follows: TGTGCCAGCAGTTTGCGCAGCACTCCGACTGAAGCTTTCTTT. Protein product: CASSLRSTPTEAFF.

This clonotype was counted at least ten times. The J gene is TRBJ2-1, the V gene TRBV2; D might be TRBD1 (6 bases). V was pared by 4 bases and J by 0 bases, with 16 bases between. Germline values: CDR1 SNHLY, CDR2 FYNNEI. The CDR3 loop spans 17 amino acids. The CDR3 coding sequence is TGTGCCAGCAGTGCAAGACAGGATGCAAGCTCCTACAATGAGCAGTTCTTC. Protein product: CASSARQDASSYNEQFF.

This clonotype was found a few times. J is TRBJ1-2 and V is TRBV5-4; D gene unclear. The CDR3 runs to 14 residues. From germline, CDR1 is SGHNT and CDR2 YYREEE (reference sequence). V lost 0 bases to trimming and J lost 3 bases, with 9 bases between them. CDR3 protein: CASSLVGGHYGYTF. The CDR3 DNA follows: TGTGCCAGCAGCTTGGTGGGCGGTCACTATGGCTACACCTTC.

The genes are TRBV3-1 and TRBJ2-6, with D perhaps given as TRBD1 or TRBD2 (5 bases each). The CDR3 contains 17 residues. Germline V lookup: CDR1 LGHDT, CDR2 YNNKEL (reference sequence). V was pared by 4 bases and J by 0 bases, with 13 bases between. The DNA of the CDR3 is TGTGCCAGCAGCCCCAGGGAGATAGTCTCTGGGGCCAACGTCCTGACTTTC. Translation gives CASSPREIVSGANVLTF.

This clonotype was seen once. Just one base apart from a much larger clone, this may be a read error. The chain employs TRBV11-1 and TRBJ1-4, with 9 bases aligning to TRBD1. The CDR3 totals 16 residues. Germline CDR1 is SGHAT and CDR2 is FQDESV (reference sequence). CDR3 coding DNA: TGTACCAGCTCAACGCCGGGACAGGGTTTGTCGGAAAAACTGTTTTTT. It is translated as CTSSTPGQGLSEKLFF. Together with reference TRBV11-1 and TRBJ1-4, the CDR3 gives the full variable domain: EAEVAQSPRYKITEKSQAVAFWCDPISGHATLYWYRQILGQGPELLVQFQDESVVDDSQLPKDRFSAERLKGVDSTLKIQPAELGDSAMYLCTSSTPGQGLSEKLFFGSGTQLSVL.

This clonotype was picked up a small number of times. The J gene is TRBJ1-2, the V gene TRBV12-3 or TRBV12-4, with D maybe TRBD1 (5 bases). This CDR3 has 11 residues. Trimming removed 11 bases from V and 3 bases from J, with 10 bases in between. The CDR3 sequence is CAQRGDYGYTF. CDR3 in DNA: TGTGCCCAGCGAGGGGACTATGGCTACACCTTC.

This clonotype came up many times. The chain couples TRBV5-5 to TRBJ2-1; 8 bases match TRBD2. Germline CDR1 is SGHKS and CDR2 is YYEKEE (reference sequence). The CDR3 length is 15 residues. V was clipped by 6 bases and J by 8 bases; unmatched bases: 13. CDR3 sequence reads: CASIALGLASDEQFF. In DNA, the CDR3 is TGTGCCAGCATCGCCCTTGGACTAGCCTCGGATGAGCAGTTCTTC.

CDR3 DNA sequence: TGCAGTGCGGGATGGGGGGGAGATCAGCCCCAGCATTTT. Translating it yields CSAGWGGDQPQHF. The chain has TRBV20-1 and TRBJ1-5; D perhaps matches TRBD1 (5 bases). The V end lost 6 bases, the J end lost 5 bases, and 14 bases lay between the germline ends. Per germline, CDR1 DFQATT and CDR2 SNEGSKA (reference sequence). The CDR3 has 13 residues.

This clonotype was observed a handful of times. The DNA for the CDR3 is TGTGCCAGCAGTGAGGGTCTACCGACAGATACGCAGTATTTT. This codes for CASSEGLPTDTQYF. The chain is built from TRBV2 and TRBJ2-3, with unresolved D. V lost 3 bases and J lost 3, with 10 bases in between. The CDR3 spans 14 residues. CDR1 is SNHLY, CDR2 FYNNEI, per germline.

The chain joins TRBV6-1 to TRBJ1-5; 9 bases agree with TRBD1. CDR1 MNHNS and CDR2 SASEGT come from the germline V gene. The J segment lost 0 bases and the V segment lost 6 bases, leaving 3 bases of the junction unmatched. The CDR3 has 15 residues. CDR3 amino acids: CASRGTGNSNQPQHF. As DNA, the CDR3 is TGTGCCAGCAGAGGGACAGGGAATAGCAATCAGCCCCAGCATTTT.

In its sample, this clonotype was seen a few times. This chain connects TRBV6-1 to TRBJ1-1; 8 bases are a match to TRBD1. Germline V CDR1 and CDR2: MNHNS, SASEGT. The CDR3 is made up of 11 amino acids. V gave up 9 bases and J gave up 6 bases; unmatched junction bases: 3. The CDR3 sequence: CASPGGAEAFF. As DNA, the CDR3 is TGTGCCAGTCCAGGGGGCGCTGAAGCTTTCTTT.

About this clonotype itself: Being one base from a much bigger clone, this may be a read error. J is TRBJ1-5 and V is TRBV29-1; D ambiguous. Germline CDR1 and CDR2: SQVTM and ANQGSEA. This CDR3 region has 13 residues. The CDR3 protein is CSVEGQPNPPQHF. As DNA, the CDR3 is TGCAGCGTTGAAGGCCAGCCGAATCCGCCCCAGCATTTT.

In its sample, this clonotype was seen many times. The genes are TRBV7-8 and TRBJ1-2; 8 nucleotides match TRBD1. The CDR3 has 16 amino acids. Unmatched junction bases numbered 10, after V lost 1 base and J lost 6 bases. The germline V gene encodes CDR1 SGHVS and CDR2 FQNEAQ. CDR3 in amino acids: CASSLERQGFRDGYTF. The CDR3 coding sequence is TGTGCCAGCAGCTTAGAGAGACAGGGGTTTCGTGATGGCTACACCTTC.

This clonotype was detected ten times or more. V and J are TRBV7-2 and TRBJ1-1, with D uncertain. V lost 1 base to trimming and J lost 1 base, with 7 bases between them. The CDR3 has 14 amino acids. In germline, CDR1 is SGHTA, CDR2 FQGNSA. The CDR3 bases are TGTGCCAGCAGCTTAGGCAGAGGGAACACTGAAGCTTTCTTT. It codes for CASSLGRGNTEAFF.